One sample yielded the 12 T cell receptor beta chains listed below, sequenced in a study of vaccination effects on CD4 cells after COVID-19. TCRdb's table, derived via immunoSEQ multiplex PCR, lists solely in-frame clones and lacks some. The sample has about 45,000 clones, around 70% seen once; the top ten hold about 30%. The antigens these receptors bind are not known. After expansion with viral peptide pools in the ViraFEST assay, antigen-specific CD4+ T cells were sequenced. Upon completion of roughly ten days in culture, CD4+ T cells were isolated. Documented for the person is a PCR-confirmed SARS-CoV-2 infection occurring between March and December 2020. The starting material was CD4+ T cells from PBMCs cultured with a peptide pool, obtained before COVID-19 vaccination. These receptors came from a human donor who had a prior SARS-CoV-2 infection.

The chain carries TRBV27 and TRBJ2-1; TRBD1 agrees at 9 bases. CDR3 length: 17 residues. Germline assignment: CDR1 MNHEY and CDR2 SMNVEV (reference sequence). This chain's CDR3 is CASGKENRDRVGNEQFF. CDR3 bases: TGTGCTAGTGGTAAAGAGAACCGGGACAGGGTTGGCAATGAGCAGTTCTTC.

This clone was observed a few times. V gene TRBV7-8 combines with J gene TRBJ1-1, with 9 positions matching TRBD1. The ends lost 5 bases at V and 10 bases at J; junction bases unmatched: 17. This CDR3 has 16 residues. Per the germline V gene, CDR1 is SGHVS and CDR2 is FQNEAQ. CDR3 region: CASSPRGGDRVVRAFF. CDR3 sequence (DNA): TGTGCCAGCAGCCCCAGGGGGGGGGACAGGGTGGTGCGAGCTTTCTTT.

This chain connects TRBV2 to TRBJ1-2, with 8 bases that match TRBD1. CDR3 length: 14 amino acids. Germline V CDR1 and CDR2: SNHLY, FYNNEI. V shed 7 bases, J shed 8 bases, and the junction held 12 bases outside the gene matches. The chain's CDR3 is CASTGQGPGVGYTF. The CDR3 nucleotides are TGTGCCAGCACCGGACAGGGCCCCGGTGTGGGCTACACCTTC.

CDR3 protein: CASSPNTEAFF. CDR3 in DNA: TGTGCCAGCAGCCCTAACACTGAAGCTTTCTTT. This chain connects TRBV6-6 to TRBJ1-1; D not certain. Trimming shortened V by 6 bases and J by 2 bases, and 4 bases separated the two germline ends. The CDR3 totals 11 residues. The germline CDR1 and CDR2 sequences are MNHNY and SVGAGI (reference sequence).

V and J are TRBV5-3 and TRBJ2-1; 14 bases match TRBD2. TRBV5-3 has ORF status, its function being uncertain. CDR3 length: 14 residues. The V and J ends lost 4 bases and 9 bases, in that order; junction bases with no gene match: 3. The CDR3 DNA reads as TGTGCCAGAAGCCCCGGACTAGCGGGGGGTGAGCAGTTCTTC. Amino acids: CARSPGLAGGEQFF.

V usage is TRBV12-5 and J usage is TRBJ2-1; D ambiguous. With 4 bases removed from V and 6 bases from J, the gap between germline ends came to 13 bases. The CDR3 is 14 residues long. Germline V lookup: CDR1 LGHNT, CDR2 FRNRAP. This chain's CDR3 is CASGSGRTVNEQFF. The CDR3 bases are TGTGCTAGTGGTTCCGGACGAACCGTCAATGAGCAGTTCTTC.

This clone showed up just a few times. The chain combines TRBV7-8 with TRBJ1-3; no clear D gene. The CDR3 covers 17 residues. Per the germline V gene, CDR1 is SGHVS and CDR2 is FQNEAQ. V was cut by 0 bases and J by 2 bases, with 14 bases left in between. The CDR3 DNA sequence: TGTGCCAGCAGCTTAGCTTCTGTCACATTAACTGGAAACACCATATATTTT. Its protein is CASSLASVTLTGNTIYF.

This chain uses TRBV25-1 with TRBJ2-1, with TRBD2 identical over 15 bases. The CDR3 is 18 amino acids. Germline CDR1 reads MGHDK; CDR2 reads SYGVNS. V lost 0 bases, J lost 6 bases, and 6 bases stayed unmatched. CDR3 loop: CASSEYGTSGRRRNEQFF. DNA for the CDR3: TGTGCCAGCAGTGAATACGGGACTAGCGGGAGGAGGCGCAATGAGCAGTTCTTC.

The V call is TRBV18, the J call TRBJ1-1; no clear D gene. CDR3 size: 14 residues. Looked up from germline, CDR1 is KGHSH and CDR2 is LQKENI. The germline V and J ends were trimmed by 4 bases and 1 base, with 10 bases remaining between them. The DNA of the CDR3 is TGTGCCAGCTCACTCTCAGACGGGAACACTGAAGCTTTCTTT. Protein product: CASSLSDGNTEAFF.

This clone was detected only a few times. The chain combines TRBV7-2 with TRBJ2-2; D uncertain. The CDR3 contains 14 residues. The germline V gene has CDR1 SGHTA and CDR2 FQGNSA. The ends were cut back, 0 bases at V and 4 bases at J, with 6 bases in the middle. The CDR3 here is CASSLAVGTGELFF. CDR3 sequence (DNA): TGTGCCAGCAGCTTAGCCGTGGGCACCGGGGAGCTGTTTTTT. The complete variable domain, with remaining parts taken from reference TRBV7-2 and TRBJ2-2, reads GAGVSQSPSNKVTEKGKDVELRCDPISGHTALYWYRQSLGQGLEFLIYFQGNSAPDKSGLPSDRFSAERTGGSVSTLTIQRTQQEDSAVYLCASSLAVGTGELFFGEGSRLTVL.

This chain joins TRBV11-2 and TRBJ1-2; a possible D gene is TRBD1 (5 bases). CDR1 and CDR2 (germline): SGHAT, FQNNGV. Trimming stripped 1 base from V and 0 bases from J, with 6 bases between. This CDR3 contains 14 residues. The CDR3 reads CASSLGQTNYGYTF. The CDR3 bases are TGTGCCAGCAGCTTAGGACAGACTAACTATGGCTACACCTTC.

This clone was seen only once. This chain connects TRBV6-6 to TRBJ1-2; D remains ambiguous. Trimming removed 2 bases from V and 6 bases from J, with 16 bases in between. This CDR3 has 15 residues. The germline V gene encodes CDR1 MNHNY and CDR2 SVGAGI (reference sequence). This CDR3 reads CASSYVEDYANGYTF. The CDR3 coding sequence is TGTGCCAGCAGTTACGTCGAGGATTACGCTAATGGCTACACCTTC.